This is a list of T cell receptor beta chains from one sample in a study of blood T cell repertoires in COVID-19. Method: immunoSEQ multiplex PCR; TCRdb's copy keeps in-frame clones and lacks some. The table lists some 350,000 clones, 80% to 90% of them singletons. What was sequenced was PBMCs or T cells enriched from blood (not recorded which). All receptors come from a young man who had recovered from COVID-19. Each CDR3 is given with its conserved first and last residue. D genes are given only for firm matches. Clone sizes are given selectively: once, few, many, or a class where the clone is expanded.

j_call v_call clone_size d_call cdr3_aa cdr3_nt
TRBJ1-2 TRBV25-1 . . CASSNPQTAYGYTF TGTGCCAGCAGTAACCCACAAACCGCCTATGGCTACACCTTC
TRBJ1-2 TRBV12-3/TRBV12-4 . . CASSFLRGNGYTF TGTGCCAGCAGTTTTTTACGAGGCAATGGCTACACCTTC
TRBJ1-4 TRBV9 . TRBD1 CASSVAGGQGEEKLFF TGTGCCAGCAGCGTAGCCGGAGGACAGGGTGAGGAAAAACTGTTTTTT
TRBJ1-6 TRBV18 . TRBD1 CASSPPSTGSSSPLHF TGTGCCAGCTCACCCCCATCGACAGGGTCGAGCTCACCCCTCCACTTT
TRBJ2-1 TRBV2 . TRBD1 CASVPGQGARGEQFF TGTGCCAGCGTTCCGGGACAGGGGGCGAGGGGTGAGCAGTTCTTC
TRBJ2-5 TRBV18 . TRBD2 CASSPTTAPVSAGGRETQYF TGTGCCAGCTCACCAACCACGGCTCCGGTGTCAGCGGGGGGGCGGGAGACCCAGTACTTC
TRBJ1-6 TRBV3-1/TRBV3-2 . TRBD1 CASSHGQGNSPLHF TGTGCCAGCAGCCATGGACAGGGGAATTCACCCCTCCACTTT
TRBJ2-7 TRBV12-5 . TRBD1 CASGPDRGFSYEQYF TGTGCTAGTGGCCCGGACAGGGGATTCTCCTACGAGCAGTACTTC
TRBJ2-1 TRBV28 once TRBD1 CASTFGTGTYNEQFF TGTGCCAGCACTTTCGGGACAGGGACTTACAATGAGCAGTTCTTC
TRBJ2-3 TRBV28 . TRBD2 CASRNGGAGTDTQYF TGTGCCAGCAGGAACGGGGGGGCCGGCACAGATACGCAGTATTTT
TRBJ2-7 TRBV28 . . CASSSPRPFYEQYF TGTGCCAGCAGCTCGCCTAGACCGTTCTACGAGCAGTACTTC
TRBJ2-7 TRBV6-1 once . CASSETRLTGSPYEQYF TGTGCCAGCAGTGAAACCCGCCTGACGGGGTCCCCCTACGAGCAGTACTTC
TRBJ1-1 TRBV5-4 . . CASSEQASDTPFF TGTGCCAGCAGCGAACAGGCTTCGGACACGCCTTTCTTT
TRBJ2-5 TRBV5-1 . TRBD1 CASSGQGPQETQYF TGCGCCAGCAGCGGACAGGGGCCCCAAGAGACCCAGTACTTC
TRBJ2-5 TRBV19 . . CASRSQGLGETQYF TGTGCCAGTAGATCCCAGGGACTGGGGGAGACCCAGTACTTC
TRBJ2-1 TRBV7-6 . TRBD2 CASSSSGGSSYNEQFF TGTGCCAGCAGCTCGAGCGGGGGTAGCTCCTACAATGAGCAGTTCTTC
TRBJ1-5 TRBV28 . . CASIPGGVNQPQHF TGTGCCAGCATCCCTGGGGGGGTAAATCAGCCCCAGCATTTT
TRBJ2-1 TRBV4-2 . TRBD2 CASSQDLLVAGAASYNEQFF TGTGCCAGCAGCCAAGATTTATTGGTAGCGGGGGCCGCGAGCTACAATGAGCAGTTCTTC
TRBJ1-1 TRBV7-9 . . CASSPRGGNTEAFF TGTGCCAGCAGCCCTCGGGGGGGGAACACTGAAGCTTTCTTT
TRBJ2-7 TRBV19 . TRBD1 CASSIGQGAGTDEQYF TGTGCCAGTAGTATAGGTCAGGGGGCCGGTACAGACGAGCAGTACTTC
TRBJ1-2 TRBV18 . . CASSPQGFWGYTF TGTGCCAGCTCACCTCAGGGCTTCTGGGGCTACACCTTC
TRBJ1-6 TRBV27 . . CASSLGQAYENSPLHF TGTGCCAGCAGTTTGGGGCAGGCTTACGAGAATTCACCCCTCCACTTT
TRBJ2-1 TRBV11-2 . TRBD2 CASSLDISGGSNEQFF TGTGCCAGCAGCTTAGATATTAGCGGGGGGTCCAATGAGCAGTTCTTC
TRBJ2-5 TRBV6-5 few TRBD1 CASSLGTGRWETQYF TGTGCCAGCAGCCTCGGGACAGGCCGTTGGGAGACCCAGTACTTC
TRBJ2-3 TRBV25-1 . TRBD2 CASSDYRGGGTQYF TGTGCCAGCAGTGATTATCGCGGGGGGGGCACGCAGTATTTT
TRBJ1-5 TRBV28 . . CASRTGMLANQPQHF TGTGCCAGCAGAACAGGGATGCTCGCCAATCAGCCCCAGCATTTT